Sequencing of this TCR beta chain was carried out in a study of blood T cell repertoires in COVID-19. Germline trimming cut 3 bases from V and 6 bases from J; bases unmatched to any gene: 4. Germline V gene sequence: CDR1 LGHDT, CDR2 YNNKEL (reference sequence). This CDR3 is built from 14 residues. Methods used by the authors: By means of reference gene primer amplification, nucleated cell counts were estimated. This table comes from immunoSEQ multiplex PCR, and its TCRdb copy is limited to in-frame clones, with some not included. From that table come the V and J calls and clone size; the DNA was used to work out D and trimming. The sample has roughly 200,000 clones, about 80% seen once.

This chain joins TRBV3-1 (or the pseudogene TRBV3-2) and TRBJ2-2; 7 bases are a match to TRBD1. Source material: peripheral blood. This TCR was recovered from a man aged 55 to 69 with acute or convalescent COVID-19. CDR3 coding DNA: TGTGCCAGCAGCCAGAGGGGGCAGGCCGGGGAGCTGTTTTTT. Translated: CASSQRGQAGELFF.